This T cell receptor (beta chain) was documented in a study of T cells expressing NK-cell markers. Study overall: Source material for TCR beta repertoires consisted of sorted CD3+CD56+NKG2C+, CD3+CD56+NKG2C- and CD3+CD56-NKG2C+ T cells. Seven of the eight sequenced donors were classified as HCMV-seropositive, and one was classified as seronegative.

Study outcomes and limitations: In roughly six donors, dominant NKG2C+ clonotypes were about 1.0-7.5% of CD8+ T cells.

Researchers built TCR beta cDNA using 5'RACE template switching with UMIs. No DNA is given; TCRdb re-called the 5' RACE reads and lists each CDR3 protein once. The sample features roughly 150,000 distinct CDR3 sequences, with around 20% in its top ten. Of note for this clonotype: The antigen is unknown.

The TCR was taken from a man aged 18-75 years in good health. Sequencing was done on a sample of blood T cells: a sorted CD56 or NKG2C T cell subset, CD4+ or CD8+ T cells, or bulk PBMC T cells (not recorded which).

CDR3 amino acids: CASSMPAYEQYF. The V call is TRBV19, the J call TRBJ2-7. This CDR3 is 12 amino acids long. Germline assignment: CDR1 LNHDA and CDR2 SQIVND (reference sequence).